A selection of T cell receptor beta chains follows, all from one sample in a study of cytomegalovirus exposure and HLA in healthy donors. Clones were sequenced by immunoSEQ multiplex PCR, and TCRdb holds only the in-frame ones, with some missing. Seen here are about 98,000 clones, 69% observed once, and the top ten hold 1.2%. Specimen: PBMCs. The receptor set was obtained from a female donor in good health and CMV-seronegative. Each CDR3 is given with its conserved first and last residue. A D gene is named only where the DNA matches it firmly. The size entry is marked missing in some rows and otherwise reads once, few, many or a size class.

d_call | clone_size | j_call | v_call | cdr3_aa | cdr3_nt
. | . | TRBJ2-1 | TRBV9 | CASSVGVQGFYEQFF | TGTGCCAGCAGCGTAGGAGTACAGGGTTTCTATGAGCAGTTCTTC
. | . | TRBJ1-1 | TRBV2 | CASMQTEAFF | TGTGCCAGCATGCAGACTGAAGCTTTCTTT
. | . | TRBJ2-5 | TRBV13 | CASSLQGETQYF | TGTGCCAGCAGCTTACAGGGGGAGACCCAGTACTTC
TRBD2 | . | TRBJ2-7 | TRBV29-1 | CSVVSAGAYEQYF | TGCAGCGTTGTTTCAGCGGGAGCCTACGAGCAGTACTTC
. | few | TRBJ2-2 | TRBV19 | CASSIGLATTGELFF | TGTGCCAGTAGTATTGGCCTAGCGACCACCGGGGAGCTGTTTTTT
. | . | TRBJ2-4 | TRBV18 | CASSEGAKNIQYF | TGTGCCAGCTCGGAGGGGGCCAAAAACATTCAGTACTTC
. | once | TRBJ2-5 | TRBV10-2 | CASSSSTGQETQYF | TGCGCCAGCAGTTCCTCGACCGGGCAAGAGACCCAGTACTTC
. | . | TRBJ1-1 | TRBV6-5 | CASSSTDFNTEAFF | TGTGCCAGCAGTTCCACAGATTTCAACACTGAAGCTTTCTTT
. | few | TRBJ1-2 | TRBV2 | CASSEDWEGTNYGYTF | TGTGCCAGCAGTGAAGATTGGGAGGGGACCAACTATGGCTACACCTTC
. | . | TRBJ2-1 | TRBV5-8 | CASRPPLEVLGEQFF | TGTGCCAGCAGACCACCCCTCGAGGTTCTCGGTGAGCAGTTCTTC
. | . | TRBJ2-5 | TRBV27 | CASSAISFGPTKETQYF | TGTGCCAGCAGTGCGATATCTTTTGGGCCAACGAAAGAGACCCAGTACTTC
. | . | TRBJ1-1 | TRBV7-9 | CASSLVPGVVTEAFF | TGTGCCAGCAGCTTAGTCCCGGGGGTAGTGACTGAAGCTTTCTTT
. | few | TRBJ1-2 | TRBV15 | CATSRAGTSLSNYGYTF | TGTGCCACCAGCAGAGCCGGGACAAGCCTCTCTAACTATGGCTACACCTTC
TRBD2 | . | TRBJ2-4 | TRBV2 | CASGSGTSGQNIQYF | TGTGCCAGCGGATCCGGGACTAGCGGACAAAACATTCAGTACTTC
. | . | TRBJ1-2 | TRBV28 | CASSGGHGYTF | TGTGCCAGCAGCGGGGGGCATGGCTACACCTTC
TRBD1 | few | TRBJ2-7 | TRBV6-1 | CASSGRTDRAFSYEQYF | TGTGCCAGCAGTGGTCGGACGGACAGGGCGTTCTCCTACGAGCAGTACTTC
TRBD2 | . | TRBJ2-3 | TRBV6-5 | CASSYLAGSADTQYF | TGTGCCAGCAGTTACCTAGCGGGATCCGCAGATACGCAGTATTTT
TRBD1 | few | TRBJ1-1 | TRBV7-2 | CASSRGWEGGRTEAFF | TGTGCCAGCAGCCGAGGATGGGAAGGGGGCAGGACTGAAGCTTTCTTT
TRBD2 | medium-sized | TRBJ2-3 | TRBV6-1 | CASSVLAGSTDTQYF | TGTGCCAGCAGTGTACTAGCGGGGAGCACAGATACGCAGTATTTT
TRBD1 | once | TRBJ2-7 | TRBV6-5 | CASSYGTESYEQYF | TGTGCCAGCAGTTACGGGACAGAGTCCTACGAGCAGTACTTC
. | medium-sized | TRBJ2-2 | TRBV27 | CASSSGDAGELFF | TGTGCCAGCAGTTCAGGGGACGCCGGGGAGCTGTTTTTT
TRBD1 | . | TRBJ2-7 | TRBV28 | CASVTGQGSYEQYF | TGTGCCAGCGTGACGGGACAGGGTTCCTACGAGCAGTACTTC
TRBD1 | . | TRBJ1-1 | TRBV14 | CASSQGRGRAEAFF | TGTGCCAGCAGCCAAGGCAGGGGGCGGGCTGAAGCTTTCTTT
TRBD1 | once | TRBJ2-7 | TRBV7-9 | CSSSQGQAEFYEQYF | TGTTCCAGCAGCCAAGGACAGGCGGAATTCTACGAGCAGTACTTC
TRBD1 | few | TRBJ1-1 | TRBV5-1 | CASSPGTGGSRTEAFF | TGCGCCAGCAGCCCAGGGACAGGGGGCAGTCGCACTGAAGCTTTCTTT
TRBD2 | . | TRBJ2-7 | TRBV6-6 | CASSDLAGVSYEQYF | TGTGCCAGCAGTGACCTAGCGGGGGTCTCCTACGAGCAGTACTTC
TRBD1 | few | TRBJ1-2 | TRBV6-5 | CASRGQGAQNYGYTF | TGTGCCAGCAGGGGACAGGGGGCCCAAAACTATGGCTACACCTTC
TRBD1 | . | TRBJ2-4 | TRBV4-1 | CASSQYRGQNIQYF | TGCGCCAGCAGCCAATACAGGGGGCAAAACATTCAGTACTTC
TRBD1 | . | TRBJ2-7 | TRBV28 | CASSLQGTGLYEQYF | TGTGCCAGCAGTTTACAAGGGACAGGCCTTTACGAGCAGTACTTC
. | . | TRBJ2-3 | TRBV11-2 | CASSLVLSTDTQYF | TGTGCCAGCAGCTTAGTCCTGAGCACAGATACGCAGTATTTT
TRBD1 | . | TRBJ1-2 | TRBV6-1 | CATQQGIEFNYGYTF | TGTGCCACCCAACAGGGGATTGAATTTAACTATGGCTACACCTTC